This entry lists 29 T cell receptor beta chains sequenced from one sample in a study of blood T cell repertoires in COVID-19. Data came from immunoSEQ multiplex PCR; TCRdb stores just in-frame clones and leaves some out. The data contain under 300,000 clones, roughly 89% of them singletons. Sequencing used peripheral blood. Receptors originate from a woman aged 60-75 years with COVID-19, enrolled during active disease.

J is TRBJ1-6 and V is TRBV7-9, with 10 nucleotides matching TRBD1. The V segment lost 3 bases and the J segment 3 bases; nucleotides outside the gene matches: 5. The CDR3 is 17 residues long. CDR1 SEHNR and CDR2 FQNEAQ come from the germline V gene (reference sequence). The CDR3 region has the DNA TGTGCCAGCAGCTTGGACAGGGGGACGCACTATAATTCACCCCTCCACTTT. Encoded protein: CASSLDRGTHYNSPLHF.

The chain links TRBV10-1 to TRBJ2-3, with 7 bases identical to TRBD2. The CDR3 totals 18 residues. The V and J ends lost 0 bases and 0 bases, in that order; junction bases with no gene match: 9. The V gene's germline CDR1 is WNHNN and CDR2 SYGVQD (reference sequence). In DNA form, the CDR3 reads TGCGCCAGCAGTGAGTCGTGGGAGGGTCTATGGAGCACAGATACGCAGTATTTT. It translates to CASSESWEGLWSTDTQYF.

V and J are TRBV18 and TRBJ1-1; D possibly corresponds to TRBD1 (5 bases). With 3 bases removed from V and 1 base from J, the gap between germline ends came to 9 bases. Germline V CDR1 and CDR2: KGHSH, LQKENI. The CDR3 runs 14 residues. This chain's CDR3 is CASSPYQGNTEAFF. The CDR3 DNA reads TGTGCCAGCTCACCCTATCAGGGGAACACTGAAGCTTTCTTT.

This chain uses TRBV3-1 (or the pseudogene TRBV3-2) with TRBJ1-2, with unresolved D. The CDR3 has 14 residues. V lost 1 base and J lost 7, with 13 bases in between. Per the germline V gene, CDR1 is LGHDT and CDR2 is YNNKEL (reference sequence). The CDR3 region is CASSQVAGRGGYTF. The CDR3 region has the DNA TGTGCCAGCAGCCAAGTTGCGGGTCGGGGTGGCTACACCTTC.

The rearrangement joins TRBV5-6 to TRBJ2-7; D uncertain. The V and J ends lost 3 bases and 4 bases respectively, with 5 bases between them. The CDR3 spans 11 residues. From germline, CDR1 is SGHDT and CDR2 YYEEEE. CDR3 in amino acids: CASSSNYEQYF. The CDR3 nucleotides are TGTGCCAGCAGCTCCAATTACGAGCAGTACTTC. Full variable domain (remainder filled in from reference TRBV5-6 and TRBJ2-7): DAGVTQSPTHLIKTRGQQVTLRCSPKSGHDTVSWYQQALGQGPQFIFQYYEEEERQRGNFPDRFSGHQFPNYSSELNVNALLLGDSALYLCASSSNYEQYFGPGTRLTVT.

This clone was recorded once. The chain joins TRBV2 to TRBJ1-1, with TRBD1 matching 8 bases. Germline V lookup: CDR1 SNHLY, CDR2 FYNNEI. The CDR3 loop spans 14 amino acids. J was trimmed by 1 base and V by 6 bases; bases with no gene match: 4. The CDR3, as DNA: TGTGCCAGCAGAATCGACAGGGGGAACACTGAAGCTTTCTTT. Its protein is CASRIDRGNTEAFF.

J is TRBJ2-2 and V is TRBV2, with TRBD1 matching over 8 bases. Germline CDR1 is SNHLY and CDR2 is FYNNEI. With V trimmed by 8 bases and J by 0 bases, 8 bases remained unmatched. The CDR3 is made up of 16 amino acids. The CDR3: CASGRTGLANTGELFF. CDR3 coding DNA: TGTGCCAGCGGTAGGACAGGGCTCGCGAACACCGGGGAGCTGTTTTTT.

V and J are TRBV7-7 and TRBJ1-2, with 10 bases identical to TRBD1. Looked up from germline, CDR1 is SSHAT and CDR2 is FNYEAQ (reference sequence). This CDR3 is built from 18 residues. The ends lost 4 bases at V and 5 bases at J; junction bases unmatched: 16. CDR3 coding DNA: TGTGCCAGCAGCTGGGGGGGACAGGGGTCCCCCGCTAGTTATGGCTACACCTTC. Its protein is CASSWGGQGSPASYGYTF.

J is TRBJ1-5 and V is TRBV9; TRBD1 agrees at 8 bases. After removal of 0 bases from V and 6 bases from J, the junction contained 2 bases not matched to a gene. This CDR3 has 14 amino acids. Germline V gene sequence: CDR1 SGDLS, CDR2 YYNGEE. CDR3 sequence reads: CASSVGTGRQPQHF. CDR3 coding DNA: TGTGCCAGCAGCGTAGGGACAGGGCGTCAGCCCCAGCATTTT.

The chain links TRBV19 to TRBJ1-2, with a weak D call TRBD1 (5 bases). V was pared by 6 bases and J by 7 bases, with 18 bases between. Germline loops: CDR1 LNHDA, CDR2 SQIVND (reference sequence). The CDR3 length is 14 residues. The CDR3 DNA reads TGTGCCAGTAGCCAATACCTCCAGGGTGTTGGCTACACCTTC. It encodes CASSQYLQGVGYTF.

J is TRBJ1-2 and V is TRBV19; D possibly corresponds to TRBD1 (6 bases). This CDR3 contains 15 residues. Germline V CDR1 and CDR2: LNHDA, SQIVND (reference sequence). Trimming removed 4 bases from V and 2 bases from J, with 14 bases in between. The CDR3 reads CASSTTDRLNYGYTF. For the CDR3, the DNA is TGTGCCAGTAGTACCACCGACAGGTTAAACTATGGCTACACCTTC.

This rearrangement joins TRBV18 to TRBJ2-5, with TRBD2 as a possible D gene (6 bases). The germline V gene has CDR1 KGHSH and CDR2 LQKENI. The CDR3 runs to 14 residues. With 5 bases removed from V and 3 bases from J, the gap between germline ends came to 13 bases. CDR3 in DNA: TGTGCCAGCTCAAAGACTAGGACGGAAGAGACCCAGTACTTC. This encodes CASSKTRTEETQYF.

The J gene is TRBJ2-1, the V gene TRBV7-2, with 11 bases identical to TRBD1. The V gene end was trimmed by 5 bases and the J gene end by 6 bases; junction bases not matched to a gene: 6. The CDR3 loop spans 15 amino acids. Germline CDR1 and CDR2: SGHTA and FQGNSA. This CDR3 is CASSVAGTGGNEQFF. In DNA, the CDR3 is TGTGCCAGCAGCGTTGCCGGGACAGGGGGCAATGAGCAGTTCTTC.

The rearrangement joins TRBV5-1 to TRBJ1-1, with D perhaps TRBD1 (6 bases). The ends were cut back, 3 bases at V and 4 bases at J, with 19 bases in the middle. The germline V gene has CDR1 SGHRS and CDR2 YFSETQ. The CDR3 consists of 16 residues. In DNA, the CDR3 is TGCGCCAGCAGCTCCAGACGGGACAACTATATCACTGAAGCTTTCTTT. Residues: CASSSRRDNYITEAFF.

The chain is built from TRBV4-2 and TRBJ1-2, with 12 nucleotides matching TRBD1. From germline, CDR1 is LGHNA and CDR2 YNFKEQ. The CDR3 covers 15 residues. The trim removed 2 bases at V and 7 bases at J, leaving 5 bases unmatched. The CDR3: CASSQKGQGASGYTF. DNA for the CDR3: TGTGCCAGCAGCCAAAAGGGACAGGGGGCCTCTGGCTACACCTTC.

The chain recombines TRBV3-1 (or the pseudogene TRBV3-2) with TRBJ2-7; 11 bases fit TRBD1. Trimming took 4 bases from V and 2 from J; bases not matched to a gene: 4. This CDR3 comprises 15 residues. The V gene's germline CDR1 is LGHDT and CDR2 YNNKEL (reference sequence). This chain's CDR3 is CASSRGTGGTYEQYF. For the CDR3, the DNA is TGTGCCAGCAGCCGAGGGACAGGGGGTACCTACGAGCAGTACTTC.

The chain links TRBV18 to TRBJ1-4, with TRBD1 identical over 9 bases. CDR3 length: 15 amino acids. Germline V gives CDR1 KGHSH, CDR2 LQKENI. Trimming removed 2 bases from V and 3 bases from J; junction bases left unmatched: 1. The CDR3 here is CASSPNRGPNEKLFF. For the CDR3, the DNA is TGTGCCAGCTCACCAAACAGGGGGCCTAATGAAAAACTGTTTTTT.

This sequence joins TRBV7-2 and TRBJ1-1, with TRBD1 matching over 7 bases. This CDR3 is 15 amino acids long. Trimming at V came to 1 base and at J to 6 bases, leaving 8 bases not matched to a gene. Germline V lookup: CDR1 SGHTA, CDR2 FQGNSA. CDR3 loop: CASSLGQGRVAEAFF. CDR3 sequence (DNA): TGTGCCAGCAGCTTAGGACAGGGTAGAGTCGCTGAAGCTTTCTTT.

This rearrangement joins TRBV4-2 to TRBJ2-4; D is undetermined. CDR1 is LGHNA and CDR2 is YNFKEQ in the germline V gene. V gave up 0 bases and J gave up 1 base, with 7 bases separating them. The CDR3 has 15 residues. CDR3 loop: CASSQDWQAKNIQYF. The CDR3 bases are TGTGCCAGCAGCCAAGATTGGCAGGCCAAAAACATTCAGTACTTC.

The CDR3 spells CASSVSGGAPDTQYF. The CDR3 DNA reads TGTGCCAGCAGCGTGAGCGGGGGGGCACCAGATACGCAGTATTTT. The V and J genes are TRBV9 and TRBJ2-3; 10 bases are shared with TRBD2. Germline values: CDR1 SGDLS, CDR2 YYNGEE. V dropped 2 bases and J dropped 4; count of bases not matched to a gene: 4. The CDR3 is 15 residues long.

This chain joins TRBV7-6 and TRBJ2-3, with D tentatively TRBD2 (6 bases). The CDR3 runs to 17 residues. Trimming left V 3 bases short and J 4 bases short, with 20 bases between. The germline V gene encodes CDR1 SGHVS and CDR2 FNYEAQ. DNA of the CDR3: TGTGCCAGCAGCTTTAGAACACAGCGGGCCTTCGCAGATACGCAGTATTTT. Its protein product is CASSFRTQRAFADTQYF.

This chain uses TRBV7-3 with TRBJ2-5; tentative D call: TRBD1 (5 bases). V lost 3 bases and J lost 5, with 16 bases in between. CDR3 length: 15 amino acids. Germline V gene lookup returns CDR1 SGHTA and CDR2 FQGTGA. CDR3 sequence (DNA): TGTGCCAGCAGCTTGGACACGACTGTGGTGGAGACCCAGTACTTC. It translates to CASSLDTTVVETQYF.

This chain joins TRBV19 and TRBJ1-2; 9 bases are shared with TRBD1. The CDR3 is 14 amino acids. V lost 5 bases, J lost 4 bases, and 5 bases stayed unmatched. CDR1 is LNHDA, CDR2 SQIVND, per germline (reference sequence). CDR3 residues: CASSGGTGIYGYTF. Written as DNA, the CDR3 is TGTGCCAGTAGTGGCGGGACAGGGATCTATGGCTACACCTTC.

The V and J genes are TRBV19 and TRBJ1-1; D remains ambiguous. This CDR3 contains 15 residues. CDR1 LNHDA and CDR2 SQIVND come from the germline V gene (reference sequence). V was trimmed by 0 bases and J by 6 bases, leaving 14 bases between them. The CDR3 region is CASSIDLVVGAEAFF. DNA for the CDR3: TGTGCCAGTAGTATAGATCTCGTAGTCGGGGCTGAAGCTTTCTTT.

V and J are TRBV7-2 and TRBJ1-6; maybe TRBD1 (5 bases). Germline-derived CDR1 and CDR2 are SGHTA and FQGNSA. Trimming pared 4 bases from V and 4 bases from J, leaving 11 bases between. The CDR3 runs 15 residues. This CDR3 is CASSSRGQYNSPLHF. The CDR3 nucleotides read TGTGCCAGCAGCTCCCGCGGACAATATAATTCACCCCTCCACTTT.

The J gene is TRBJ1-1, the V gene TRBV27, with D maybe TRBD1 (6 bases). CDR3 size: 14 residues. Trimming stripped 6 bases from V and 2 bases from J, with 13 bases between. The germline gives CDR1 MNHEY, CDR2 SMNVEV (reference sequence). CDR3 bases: TGTGCCAGCAGCACCCGGGGGGCCAACACTGAAGCTTTCTTT. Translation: CASSTRGANTEAFF.

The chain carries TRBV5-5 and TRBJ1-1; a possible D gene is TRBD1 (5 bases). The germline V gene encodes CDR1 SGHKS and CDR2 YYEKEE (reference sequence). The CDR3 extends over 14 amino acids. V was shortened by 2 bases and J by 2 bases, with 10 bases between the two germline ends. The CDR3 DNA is TGTGCCAGCAGCTTACAGGACGCTAACACTGAAGCTTTCTTT. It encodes CASSLQDANTEAFF.

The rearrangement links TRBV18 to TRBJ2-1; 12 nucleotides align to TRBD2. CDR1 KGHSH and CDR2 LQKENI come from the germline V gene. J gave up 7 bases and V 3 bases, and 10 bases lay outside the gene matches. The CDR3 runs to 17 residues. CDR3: CASSPLTSGGNMNEQFF. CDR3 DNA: TGTGCCAGCTCACCGCTGACTAGCGGGGGTAATATGAATGAGCAGTTCTTC. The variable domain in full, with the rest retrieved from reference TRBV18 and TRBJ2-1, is NAGVMQNPRHLVRRRGQEARLRCSPMKGHSHVYWYRQLPEEGLKFMVYLQKENIIDESGMPKERFSAEFPKEGPSILRIQQVVRGDSAAYFCASSPLTSGGNMNEQFFGPGTRLTVL.

This chain's CDR3 is CASSPTGWDYGYTF. CDR3 nucleotide sequence: TGTGCCAGCAGCCCTACCGGGTGGGACTATGGCTACACCTTC. The chain joins TRBV11-2 to TRBJ1-2; no firm D call. V gave up 5 bases and J gave up 3 bases, with 13 bases separating them. CDR1 SGHAT and CDR2 FQNNGV come from the germline V gene. This CDR3 has 14 amino acids.